One T cell receptor (beta chain) is described in this entry. Antigen: not known. Chemo-refractory metastatic non-small-cell lung cancer patients underwent focal radiation alongside CTLA-4 blockade with ipilimumab. The data derive from a study of radiotherapy plus CTLA-4 blockade in lung cancer. Across the study: In around 19% of patients, objective responses were seen; around 34% had disease control.

Points from the study as a whole: Increased serum interferon-beta after radiation also reportedly predicted response strongly. Researchers report tumor-derived TCR clones expanding in blood after radiotherapy plus ipilimumab.

Data came from immunoSEQ multiplex PCR; TCRdb stores just in-frame clones and leaves some out. This sample yields about 62,000 clones, of which 65% to 85% are seen a single time; about 3% belongs to the top ten. This specimen consisted of peripheral blood, obtained from a patient treated with radiotherapy plus ipilimumab. This TCR came from a human donor with non-small cell lung cancer who had a complete response to radiotherapy plus ipilimumab.

The CDR3 DNA reads as TGTGCCAGCAGGTCACAGGGAGCAGGTGAAAAACTGTTTTTT. Protein sequence: CASRSQGAGEKLFF. The rearrangement joins TRBV27 to TRBJ1-4, with TRBD1 as a possible D gene (6 bases). From germline, CDR1 is MNHEY and CDR2 SMNVEV (reference sequence). The length of the CDR3 is 14 residues. The germline V and J ends were trimmed by 6 bases and 7 bases, with 15 bases remaining between them.